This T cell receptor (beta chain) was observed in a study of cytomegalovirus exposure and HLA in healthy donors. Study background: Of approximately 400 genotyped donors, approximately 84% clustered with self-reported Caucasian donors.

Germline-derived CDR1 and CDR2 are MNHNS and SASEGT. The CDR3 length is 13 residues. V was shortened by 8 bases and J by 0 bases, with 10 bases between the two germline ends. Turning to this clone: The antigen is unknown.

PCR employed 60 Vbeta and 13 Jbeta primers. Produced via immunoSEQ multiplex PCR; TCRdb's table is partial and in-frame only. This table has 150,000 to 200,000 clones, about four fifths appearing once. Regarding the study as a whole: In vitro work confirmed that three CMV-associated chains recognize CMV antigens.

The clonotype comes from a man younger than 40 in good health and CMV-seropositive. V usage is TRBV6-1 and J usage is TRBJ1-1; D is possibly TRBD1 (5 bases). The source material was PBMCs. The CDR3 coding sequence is TGTGCCAGCGCGGGGCAGATGAACACTGAAGCTTTCTTT. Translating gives CASAGQMNTEAFF.